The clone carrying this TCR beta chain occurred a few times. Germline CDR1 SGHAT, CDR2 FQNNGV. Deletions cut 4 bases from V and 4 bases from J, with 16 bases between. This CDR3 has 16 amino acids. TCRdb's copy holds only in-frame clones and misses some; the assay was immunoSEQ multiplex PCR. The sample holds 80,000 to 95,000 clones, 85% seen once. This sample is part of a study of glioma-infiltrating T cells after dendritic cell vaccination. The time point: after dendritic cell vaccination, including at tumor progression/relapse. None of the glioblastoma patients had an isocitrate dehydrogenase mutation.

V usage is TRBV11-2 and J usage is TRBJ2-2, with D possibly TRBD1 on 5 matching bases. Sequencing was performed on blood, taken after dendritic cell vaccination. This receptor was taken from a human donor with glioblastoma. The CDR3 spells CASSSAGNRVTGELFF. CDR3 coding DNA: TGTGCCAGCAGCTCTGCAGGGAATCGAGTCACCGGGGAGCTGTTTTTT.